Listed here is a single T cell receptor beta chain. The antigen is unknown. TCRdb reprocessed the 5' RACE reads with MiXCR, giving one entry per CDR3 protein. This table holds about 130,000 distinct CDR3 sequences, just over 6.5% found once. The sample originates from a study of T cells after yellow fever vaccination. Background on the study: Fractions of limited cellularity were prepared by means of SMART-Seq v4 Ultra Low Input. Study outcomes and limitations: A weaker but faster secondary response was observed, peaking on day 5 versus 15. Reappearance after the booster was observed for most primary-vaccination clones (about 97% CD4, roughly 88% CD8). Repertoires obtained by FACS sorting could include abundant clonotypes that entered as contaminants from the bulk population.

CDR1 is MGHRA, CDR2 YSYEKL, per germline. Trimming removed 4 bases at V and 5 bases at J, with 9 bases between. The CDR3 totals 13 residues. This receptor was taken from a man between 25 and 39 years old who received the YFV17D yellow fever vaccine. This sample comprised CD4+ T cells sorted from PBMCs, obtained 10 days after the yellow fever booster vaccination. The rearrangement joins TRBV4-1 to TRBJ2-1, with D possibly TRBD1 on 5 matching bases. The CDR3 DNA reads as TGCGCCAGCAGCCCTAGACAGCACAATGAGCAGTTCTTC. Amino acid sequence: CASSPRQHNEQFF.